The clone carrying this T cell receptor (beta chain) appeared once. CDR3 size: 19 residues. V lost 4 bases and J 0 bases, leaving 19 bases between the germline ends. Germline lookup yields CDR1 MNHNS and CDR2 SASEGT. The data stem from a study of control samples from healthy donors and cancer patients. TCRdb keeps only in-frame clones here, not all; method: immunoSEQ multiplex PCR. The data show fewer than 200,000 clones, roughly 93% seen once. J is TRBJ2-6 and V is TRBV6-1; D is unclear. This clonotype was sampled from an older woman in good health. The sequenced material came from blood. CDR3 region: CASSAGYGRIYSGANVLTF. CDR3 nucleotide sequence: TGTGCCAGCAGTGCCGGGTATGGCAGGATATACTCTGGGGCCAACGTCCTGACTTTC.